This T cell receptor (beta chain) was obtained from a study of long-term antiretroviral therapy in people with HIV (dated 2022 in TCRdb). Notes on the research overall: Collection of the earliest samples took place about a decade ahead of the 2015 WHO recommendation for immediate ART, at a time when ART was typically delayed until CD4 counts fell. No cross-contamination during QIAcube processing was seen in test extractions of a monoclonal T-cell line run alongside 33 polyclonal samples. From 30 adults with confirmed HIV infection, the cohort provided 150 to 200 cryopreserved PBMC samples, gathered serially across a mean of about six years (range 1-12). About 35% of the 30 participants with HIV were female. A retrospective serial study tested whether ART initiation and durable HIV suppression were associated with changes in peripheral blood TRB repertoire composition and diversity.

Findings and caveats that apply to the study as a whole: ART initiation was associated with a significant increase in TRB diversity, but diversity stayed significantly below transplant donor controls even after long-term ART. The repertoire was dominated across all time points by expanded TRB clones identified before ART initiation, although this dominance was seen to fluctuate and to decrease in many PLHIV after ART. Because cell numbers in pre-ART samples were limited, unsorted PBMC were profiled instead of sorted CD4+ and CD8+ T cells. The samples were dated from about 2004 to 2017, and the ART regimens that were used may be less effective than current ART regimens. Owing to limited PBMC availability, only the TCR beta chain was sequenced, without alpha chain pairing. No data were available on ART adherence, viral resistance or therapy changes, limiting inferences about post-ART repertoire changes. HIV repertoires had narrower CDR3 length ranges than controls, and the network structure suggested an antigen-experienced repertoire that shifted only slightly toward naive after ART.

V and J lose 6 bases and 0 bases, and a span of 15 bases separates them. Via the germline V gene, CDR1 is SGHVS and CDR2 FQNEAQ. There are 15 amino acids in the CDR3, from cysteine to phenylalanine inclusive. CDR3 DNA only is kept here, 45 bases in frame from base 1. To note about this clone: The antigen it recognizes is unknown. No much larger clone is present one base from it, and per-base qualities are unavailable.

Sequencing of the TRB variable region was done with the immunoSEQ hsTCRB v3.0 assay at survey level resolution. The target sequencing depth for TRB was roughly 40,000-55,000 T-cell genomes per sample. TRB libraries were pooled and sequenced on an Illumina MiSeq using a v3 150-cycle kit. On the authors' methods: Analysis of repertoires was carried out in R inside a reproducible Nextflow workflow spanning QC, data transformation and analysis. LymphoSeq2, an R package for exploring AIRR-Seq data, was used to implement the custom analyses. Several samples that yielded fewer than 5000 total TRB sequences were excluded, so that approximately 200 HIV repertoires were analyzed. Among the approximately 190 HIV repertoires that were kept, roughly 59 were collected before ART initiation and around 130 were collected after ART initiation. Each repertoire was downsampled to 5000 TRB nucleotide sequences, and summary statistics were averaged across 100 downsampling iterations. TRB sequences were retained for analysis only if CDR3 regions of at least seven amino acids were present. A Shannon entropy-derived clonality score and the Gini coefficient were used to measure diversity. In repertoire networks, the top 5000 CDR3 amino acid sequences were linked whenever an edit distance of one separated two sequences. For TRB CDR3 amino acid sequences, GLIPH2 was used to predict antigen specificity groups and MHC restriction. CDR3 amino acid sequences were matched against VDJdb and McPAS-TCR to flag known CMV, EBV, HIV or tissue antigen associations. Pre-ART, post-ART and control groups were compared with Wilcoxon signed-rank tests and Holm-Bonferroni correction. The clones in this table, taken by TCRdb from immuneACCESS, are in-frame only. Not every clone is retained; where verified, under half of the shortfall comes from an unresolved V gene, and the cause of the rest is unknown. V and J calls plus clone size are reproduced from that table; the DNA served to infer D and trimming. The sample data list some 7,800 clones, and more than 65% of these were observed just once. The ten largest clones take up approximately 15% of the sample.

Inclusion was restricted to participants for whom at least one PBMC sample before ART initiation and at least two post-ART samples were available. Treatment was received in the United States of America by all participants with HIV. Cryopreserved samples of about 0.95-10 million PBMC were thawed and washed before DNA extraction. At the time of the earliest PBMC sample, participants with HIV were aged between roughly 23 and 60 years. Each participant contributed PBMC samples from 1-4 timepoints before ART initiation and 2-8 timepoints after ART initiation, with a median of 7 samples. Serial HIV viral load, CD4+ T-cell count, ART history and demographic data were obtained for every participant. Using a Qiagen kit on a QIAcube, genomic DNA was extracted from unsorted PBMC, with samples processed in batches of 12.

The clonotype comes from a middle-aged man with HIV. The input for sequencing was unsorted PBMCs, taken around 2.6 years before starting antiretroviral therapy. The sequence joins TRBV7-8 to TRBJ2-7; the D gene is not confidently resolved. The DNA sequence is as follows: TGTGCCAGCAGTCCCACAGCGATCGCCTCCTACGAGCAGTACTTC. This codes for CASSPTAIASYEQYF.